This T cell receptor beta chain was captured by sequencing in a study of T cell responses to AZD1222 COVID-19 vaccine. This CDR3 contains 15 residues. The V and J ends lost 5 bases and 2 bases, in that order; junction bases with no gene match: 4. CDR1 is SGHTA, CDR2 FQGTGA, per germline. General study findings and limits: After two AZD1222 doses, spike-specific TCR breadth and depth rose versus day 0.

Libraries were prepared by immunoSEQ multiplex PCR; TCRdb keeps only in-frame clonotypes and omits some of them. The data show 100,000 to 120,000 clones, 87% seen once. On this clone itself: Antigen: not known. Other nucleotide sequences in the sample specify the same CDR3.

The genes are TRBV7-3 and TRBJ2-2, with 8 positions matching TRBD2. The receptor comes from an adult in good health. This specimen was peripheral blood, taken on day 0 of AZD1222 vaccination. CDR3 coding DNA: TGTGCCAGCAGCCCTAGCGGGCCTAACACCGGGGAGCTGTTTTTT. As protein: CASSPSGPNTGELFF.